This T cell receptor (beta chain) was captured in a study of radiation and T cells in renal cell carcinoma. As to time point: baseline pretreatment blood. The sample's treatment: 15 Gy SBRT to primary tumor, nephrectomy 4 weeks later. Sequencing used immunoSEQ multiplex PCR; TCRdb keeps in-frame clones, though not all of them. The repertoire includes about 49,000 clones, 83% of them detected once, and roughly a third sits in the top ten. Germline CDR1 and CDR2: SGHRS and YFSETQ. There are 15 residues in the CDR3. Trimming removed 3 bases from V and 8 bases from J; junction bases left unmatched: 7. The genes are TRBV5-1 and TRBJ2-1; 11 nucleotides align to TRBD2. The sequence was collected from a woman between 70 and 85 years old with renal cell carcinoma. The source material was blood, sampled from a patient whose treatment included radiotherapy and nephrectomy. CDR3 protein: CASSSTSGSIYEQFF. As DNA, the CDR3 is TGCGCCAGCAGCTCTACTAGCGGGAGTATCTATGAGCAGTTCTTC. The entire variable domain, with the rest obtained from reference TRBV5-1 and TRBJ2-1, is as follows: KAGVTQTPRYLIKTRGQQVTLSCSPISGHRSVSWYQQTPGQGLQFLFEYFSETQRNKGNFPGRFSGRQFSNSRSEMNVSTLELGDSALYLCASSSTSGSIYEQFFGPGTRLTVL.